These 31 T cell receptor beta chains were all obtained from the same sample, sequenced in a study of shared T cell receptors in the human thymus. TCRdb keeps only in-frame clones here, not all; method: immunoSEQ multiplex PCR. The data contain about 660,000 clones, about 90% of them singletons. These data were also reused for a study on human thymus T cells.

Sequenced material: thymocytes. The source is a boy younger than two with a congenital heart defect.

CDR3 sequence (DNA): TGTGCCAGTAGTATAGATTACGGGACAGGGACCCACGAGCAGTACTTC. Residues: CASSIDYGTGTHEQYF. The chain uses TRBV19 and TRBJ2-7, with 9 bases identical to TRBD1. Per the germline V gene, CDR1 is LNHDA and CDR2 is SQIVND (reference sequence). J lost 5 bases, V lost 0 bases, and 8 bases had no gene match. The CDR3 length is 16 residues.

CDR3 residues: CATNLGGGRSSYEQYF. The CDR3 DNA reads as TGTGCCACCAATCTAGGCGGCGGGAGGAGCTCCTACGAGCAGTACTTC. This chain links TRBV28 with TRBJ2-7; 8 nucleotides align to TRBD2. Germline trimming cut 10 bases from V and 0 bases from J; bases unmatched to any gene: 14. Per germline, CDR1 MDHEN and CDR2 SYDVKM. The CDR3 length is 16 residues.

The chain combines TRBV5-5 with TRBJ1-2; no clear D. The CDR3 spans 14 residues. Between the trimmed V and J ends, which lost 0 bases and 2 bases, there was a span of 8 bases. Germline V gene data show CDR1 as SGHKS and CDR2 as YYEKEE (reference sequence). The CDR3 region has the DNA TGTGCCAGCAGCTTGGGCCGGAGCAACTATGGCTACACCTTC. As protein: CASSLGRSNYGYTF.

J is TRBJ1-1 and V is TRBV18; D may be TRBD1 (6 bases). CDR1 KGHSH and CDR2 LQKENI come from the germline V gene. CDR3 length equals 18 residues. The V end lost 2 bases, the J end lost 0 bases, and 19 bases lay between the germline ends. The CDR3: CASSPSTATGPLNTEAFF. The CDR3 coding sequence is TGTGCCAGCTCACCATCGACGGCAACAGGGCCCCTGAACACTGAAGCTTTCTTT.

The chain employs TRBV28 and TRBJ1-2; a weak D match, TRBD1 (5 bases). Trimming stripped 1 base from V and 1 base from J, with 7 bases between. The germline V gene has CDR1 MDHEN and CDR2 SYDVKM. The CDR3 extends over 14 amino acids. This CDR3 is CASSLFDSNYGYTF. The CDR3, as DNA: TGTGCCAGCAGTTTATTCGACAGTAACTATGGCTACACCTTC.

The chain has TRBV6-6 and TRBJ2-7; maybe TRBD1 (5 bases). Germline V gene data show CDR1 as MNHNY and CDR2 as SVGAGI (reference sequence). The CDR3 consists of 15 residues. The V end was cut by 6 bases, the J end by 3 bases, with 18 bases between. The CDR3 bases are TGTGCCAGCAGCAAAGACAGTCCTTCGGACTACGAGCAGTACTTC. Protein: CASSKDSPSDYEQYF.

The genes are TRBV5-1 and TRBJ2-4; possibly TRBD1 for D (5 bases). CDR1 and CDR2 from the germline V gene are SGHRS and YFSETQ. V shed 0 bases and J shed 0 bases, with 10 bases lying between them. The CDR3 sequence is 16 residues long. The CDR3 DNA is TGCGCCAGCAGCTTGGTCAGGGTGGGAGCCAAAAACATTCAGTACTTC. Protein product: CASSLVRVGAKNIQYF.

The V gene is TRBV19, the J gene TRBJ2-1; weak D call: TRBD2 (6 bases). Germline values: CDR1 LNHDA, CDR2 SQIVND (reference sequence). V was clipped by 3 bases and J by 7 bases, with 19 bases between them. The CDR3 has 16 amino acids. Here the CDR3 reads CASSIPGVAVPNEQFF. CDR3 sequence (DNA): TGTGCCAGTAGTATCCCGGGGGTAGCGGTTCCTAATGAGCAGTTCTTC.

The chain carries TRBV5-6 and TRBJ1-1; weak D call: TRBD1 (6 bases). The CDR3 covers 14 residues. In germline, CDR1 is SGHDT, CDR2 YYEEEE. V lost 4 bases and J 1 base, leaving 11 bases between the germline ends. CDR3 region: CASSPQGRNTEAFF. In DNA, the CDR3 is TGTGCCAGCAGCCCACAGGGCAGGAACACTGAAGCTTTCTTT.

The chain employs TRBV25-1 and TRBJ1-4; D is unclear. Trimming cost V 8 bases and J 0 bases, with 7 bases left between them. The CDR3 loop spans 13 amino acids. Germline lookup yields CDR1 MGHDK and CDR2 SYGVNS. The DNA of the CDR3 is TGTGCCAGCCTTGTTGCAACTAATGAAAAACTGTTTTTT. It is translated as CASLVATNEKLFF.

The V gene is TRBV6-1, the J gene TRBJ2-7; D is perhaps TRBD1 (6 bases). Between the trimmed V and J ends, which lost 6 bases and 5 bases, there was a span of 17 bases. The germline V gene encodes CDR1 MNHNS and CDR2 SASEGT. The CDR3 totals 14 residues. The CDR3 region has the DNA TGTGCCAGCAGGGGAGACAGGCCCGAGCACGAGCAGTACTTC. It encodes CASRGDRPEHEQYF.

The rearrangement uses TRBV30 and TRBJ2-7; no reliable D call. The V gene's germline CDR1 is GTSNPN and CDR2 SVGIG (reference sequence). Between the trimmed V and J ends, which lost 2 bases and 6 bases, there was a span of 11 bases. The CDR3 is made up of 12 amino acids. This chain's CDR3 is CAWSPLPGEQYF. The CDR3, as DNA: TGTGCCTGGAGTCCCCTACCGGGCGAGCAGTACTTC.

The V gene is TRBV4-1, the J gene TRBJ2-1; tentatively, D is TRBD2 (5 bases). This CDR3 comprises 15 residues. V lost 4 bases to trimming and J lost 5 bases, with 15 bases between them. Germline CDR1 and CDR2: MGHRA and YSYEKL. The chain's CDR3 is CASSPVGAPNNEQFF. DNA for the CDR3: TGCGCCAGCAGCCCGGTGGGAGCCCCGAACAATGAGCAGTTCTTC.

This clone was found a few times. CDR3 loop: CASSQFYPQGANQPQHF. DNA of the CDR3: TGCGCCAGCAGCCAATTCTATCCACAGGGGGCTAATCAGCCCCAGCATTTT. The V and J genes are TRBV4-1 and TRBJ1-5; 9 bases are a match to TRBD1. V shed 2 bases, J shed 4 bases, and the junction held 9 bases outside the gene matches. The CDR3 loop spans 17 amino acids. The germline V gene encodes CDR1 MGHRA and CDR2 YSYEKL.

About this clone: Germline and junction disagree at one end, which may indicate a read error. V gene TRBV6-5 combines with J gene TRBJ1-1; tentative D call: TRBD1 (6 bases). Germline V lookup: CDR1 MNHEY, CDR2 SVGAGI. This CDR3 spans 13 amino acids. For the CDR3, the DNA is TGTGCCAGCAGTTACGCTGGGGACACTGAAGCCTTCTTT. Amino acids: CASSYAGDTEAFF.

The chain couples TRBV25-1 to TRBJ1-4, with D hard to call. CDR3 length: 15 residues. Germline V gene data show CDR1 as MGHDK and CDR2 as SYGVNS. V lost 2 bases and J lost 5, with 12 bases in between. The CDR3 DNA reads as TGTGCCAGCAGTGAAGGCATCGGGGTAAATGAAAAACTGTTTTTT. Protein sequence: CASSEGIGVNEKLFF.

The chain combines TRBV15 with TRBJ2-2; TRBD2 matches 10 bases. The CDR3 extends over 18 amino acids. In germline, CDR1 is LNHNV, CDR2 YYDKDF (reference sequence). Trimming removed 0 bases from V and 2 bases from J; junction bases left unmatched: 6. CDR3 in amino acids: CATSRERGTSENTGELFF. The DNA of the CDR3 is TGTGCCACCAGCAGAGAACGAGGGACTAGCGAAAACACCGGGGAGCTGTTTTTT.

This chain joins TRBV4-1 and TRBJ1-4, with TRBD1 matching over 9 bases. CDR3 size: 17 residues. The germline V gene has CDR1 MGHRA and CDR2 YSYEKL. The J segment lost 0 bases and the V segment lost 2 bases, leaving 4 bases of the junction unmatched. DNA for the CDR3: TGCGCCAGCAGCCAACCGGGACAGGGCTCAACTAATGAAAAACTGTTTTTT. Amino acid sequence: CASSQPGQGSTNEKLFF.

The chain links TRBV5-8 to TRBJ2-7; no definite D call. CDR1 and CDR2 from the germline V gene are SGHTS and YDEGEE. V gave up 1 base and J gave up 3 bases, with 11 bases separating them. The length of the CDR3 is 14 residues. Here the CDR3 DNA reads TGTGCCAGCAGCTTGCCCGGGTTTTACTACGAGCAGTACTTC. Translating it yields CASSLPGFYYEQYF.

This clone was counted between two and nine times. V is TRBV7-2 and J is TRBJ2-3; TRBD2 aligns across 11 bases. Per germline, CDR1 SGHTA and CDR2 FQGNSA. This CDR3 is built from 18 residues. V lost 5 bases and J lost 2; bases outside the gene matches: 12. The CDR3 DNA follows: TGTGCCAGCAGCCTGGGGACTAGCGGTCCTGCCGTCACAGATACGCAGTATTTT. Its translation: CASSLGTSGPAVTDTQYF.

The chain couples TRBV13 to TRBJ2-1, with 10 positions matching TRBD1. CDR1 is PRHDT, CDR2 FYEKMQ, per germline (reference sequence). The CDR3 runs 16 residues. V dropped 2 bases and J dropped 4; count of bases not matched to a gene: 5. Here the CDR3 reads CASSLRTGGAYNEQFF. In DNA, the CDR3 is TGTGCCAGCAGCTTAAGGACAGGGGGTGCGTACAATGAGCAGTTCTTC.

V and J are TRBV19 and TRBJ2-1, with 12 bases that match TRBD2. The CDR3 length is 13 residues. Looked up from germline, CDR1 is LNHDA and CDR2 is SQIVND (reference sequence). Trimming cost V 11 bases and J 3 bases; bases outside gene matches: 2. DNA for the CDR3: TGTGCCGTGACTAGCGGGGGCTACAATGAGCAGTTCTTC. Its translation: CAVTSGGYNEQFF. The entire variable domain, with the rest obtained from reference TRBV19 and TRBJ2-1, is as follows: DGGITQSPKYLFRKEGQNVTLSCEQNLNHDAMYWYRQDPGQGLRLIYYSQIVNDFQKGDIAEGYSVSREKKESFPLTVTSAQKNPTAFYLCAVTSGGYNEQFFGPGTRLTVL.

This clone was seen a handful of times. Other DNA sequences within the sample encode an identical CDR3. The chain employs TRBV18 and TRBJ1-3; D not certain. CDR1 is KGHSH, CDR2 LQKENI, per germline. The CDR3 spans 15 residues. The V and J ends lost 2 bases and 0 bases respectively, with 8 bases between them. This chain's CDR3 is CASSPKGASGNTIYF. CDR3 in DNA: TGTGCCAGCTCACCAAAGGGAGCCTCTGGAAACACCATATATTTT.

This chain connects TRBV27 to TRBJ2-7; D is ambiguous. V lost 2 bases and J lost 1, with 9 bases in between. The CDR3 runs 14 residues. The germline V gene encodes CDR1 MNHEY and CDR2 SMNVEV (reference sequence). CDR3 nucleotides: TGTGCCAGCAGTTTAAAGCTACGATCCTACGAGCAGTACTTC. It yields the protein CASSLKLRSYEQYF.

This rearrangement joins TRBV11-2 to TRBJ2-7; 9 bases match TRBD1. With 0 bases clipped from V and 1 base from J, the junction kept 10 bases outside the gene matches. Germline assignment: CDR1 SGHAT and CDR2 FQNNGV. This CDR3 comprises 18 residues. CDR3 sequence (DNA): TGTGCCAGCAGCTTAGAAGGCCTCGGACAGGGGAAATCCTACGAGCAGTACTTC. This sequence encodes CASSLEGLGQGKSYEQYF. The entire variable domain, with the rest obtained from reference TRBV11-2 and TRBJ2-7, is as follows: EAGVAQSPRYKIIEKRQSVAFWCNPISGHATLYWYQQILGQGPKLLIQFQNNGVVDDSQLPKDRFSAERLKGVDSTLKIQPAKLEDSAVYLCASSLEGLGQGKSYEQYFGPGTRLTVT.

The CDR3 DNA follows: TGTGCCATCAGTGAGTCGGACAGGAGGGTAGGGTACGAGCAGTACTTC. This codes for CAISESDRRVGYEQYF. V gene TRBV10-3 combines with J gene TRBJ2-7; D is possibly TRBD1 (7 bases). The germline V gene has CDR1 ENHRY and CDR2 SYGVKD. V was clipped by 0 bases and J by 4 bases, with 16 bases between them. This CDR3 contains 16 residues.

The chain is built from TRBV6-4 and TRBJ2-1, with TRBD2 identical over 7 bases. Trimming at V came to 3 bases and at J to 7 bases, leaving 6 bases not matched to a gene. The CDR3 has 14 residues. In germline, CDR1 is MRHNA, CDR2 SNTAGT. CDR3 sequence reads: CASSDAGEENEQFF. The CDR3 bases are TGTGCCAGCAGTGATGCGGGAGAGGAAAATGAGCAGTTCTTC.

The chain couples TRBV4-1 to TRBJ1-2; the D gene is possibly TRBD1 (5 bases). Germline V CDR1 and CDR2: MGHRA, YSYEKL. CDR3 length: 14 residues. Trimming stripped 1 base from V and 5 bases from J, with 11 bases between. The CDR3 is CASSQATGSYGYTF. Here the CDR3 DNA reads TGCGCCAGCAGCCAAGCTACAGGCTCTTATGGCTACACCTTC.

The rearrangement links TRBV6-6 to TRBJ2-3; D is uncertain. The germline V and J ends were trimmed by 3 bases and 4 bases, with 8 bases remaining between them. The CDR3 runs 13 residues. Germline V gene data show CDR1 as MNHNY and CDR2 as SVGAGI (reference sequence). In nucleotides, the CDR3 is TGTGCCAGCAGTTATTTTATCGCAGATACGCAGTATTTT. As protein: CASSYFIADTQYF.

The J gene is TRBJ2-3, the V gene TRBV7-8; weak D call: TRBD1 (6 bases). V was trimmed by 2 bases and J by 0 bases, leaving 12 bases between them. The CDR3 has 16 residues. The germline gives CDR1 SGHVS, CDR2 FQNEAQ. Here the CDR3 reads CASSLKRDTSTDTQYF. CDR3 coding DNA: TGTGCCAGCAGCTTAAAACGGGACACGAGCACAGATACGCAGTATTTT. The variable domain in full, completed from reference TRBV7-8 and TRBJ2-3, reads GAGVSQSPRYKVAKRGQDVALRCDPISGHVSLFWYQQALGQGPEFLTYFQNEAQLDKSGLPSDRFFAERPEGSVSTLKIQRTQQEDSAVYLCASSLKRDTSTDTQYFGPGTRLTVL.

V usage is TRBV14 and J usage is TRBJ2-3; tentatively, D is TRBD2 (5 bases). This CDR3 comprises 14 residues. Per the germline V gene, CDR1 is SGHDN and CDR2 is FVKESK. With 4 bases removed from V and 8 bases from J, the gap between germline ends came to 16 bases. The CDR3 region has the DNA TGTGCCAGCAGCCCCCCTCAGTCCCGGGGTACGCAGTATTTT. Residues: CASSPPQSRGTQYF.